These 11 T cell receptor beta chains came from one sample sequenced in a study of molecular identifiers for immune sequencing clone quantification (dated by TCRdb to the late 2010s). The library was prepared using PCR. This sample was sequenced with an Illumina HiSeq 4000. The raw public reads went through TCRdb reprocessing: fastp at Q25, MiXCR clone calling, in-frame beta chains kept. A single entry per CDR3 protein holds the most common genes and DNA from its merged rows. This sample comprises 80,000 to 95,000 distinct CDR3 sequences, roughly 19% of them detected only once. The biggest ten clones account for around 0.91% of the sample. Material: naive CD8+ T cells from blood, with Jurkat cell RNA spiked in. This sample's cell subset or site label indicates: FACS-sorted CD8+CD4-CCR7+CD45RA+ naive T cells. These TCRs come from a human donor in good health. Some libraries in this study had Jurkat cell RNA spiked in.

This clonotype was seen at least ten times. DNA of the CDR3: TGTGCCAGCAGCTCCACCAGGGTAACCCAAAAAATGTTAGCGGCTGGAAACACCATATATTTT. This translates into CASSSTRVTQKMLAAGNTIYF. This chain joins TRBV7-9 and TRBJ1-3, with a possible D match to TRBD1 (5 bases). CDR1 and CDR2 from the germline V gene are SEHNR and FQNEAQ (reference sequence). V was cut by 4 bases and J by 2 bases, with 30 bases left in between. This CDR3 comprises 21 residues.

This clonotype was seen more than once but under ten times. This chain uses TRBV13 with TRBJ1-2, with D possibly being TRBD1 (5 bases). The CDR3 totals 14 residues. CDR1 and CDR2 from the germline V gene are PRHDT and FYEKMQ (reference sequence). With 1 base removed from V and 1 base from J, the gap between germline ends came to 7 bases. CDR3 nucleotides: TGTGCCAGCAGCTTAGAGGGGAGTAACTATGGCTACACCTTC. Translation gives CASSLEGSNYGYTF.

This clonotype was seen ten or more times. This rearrangement joins TRBV7-2 to TRBJ2-7; D is undetermined. Germline CDR1 is SGHTA and CDR2 is FQGNSA. CDR3 length: 16 amino acids. Trimming cost V 4 bases and J 3 bases, with 19 bases left between them. The DNA of the CDR3 is TGTGCCAGCAGCTCCCTTATAGATGGGTCTGACTACGAGCAGTACTTC. This encodes CASSSLIDGSDYEQYF.

A note on this clonotype: A much larger clone differs by one base, so this may be a read error. The chain combines TRBV13 with TRBJ2-3; TRBD2 matches at 10 bases. The CDR3 contains 16 residues. CDR1 PRHDT and CDR2 FYEKMQ come from the germline V gene (reference sequence). CDR3 sequence (DNA): TGTGCCGGCAGCTTACAAGGACTAGCGGGCACAGATACGCAGTATTTT. This sequence encodes CAGSLQGLAGTDTQYF. Based on the CDR3 plus reference TRBV13 and TRBJ2-3, the full variable domain is AAGVIQSPRHLIKEKRETATLKCYPIPRHDTVYWYQQGPGQDPQFLISFYEKMQSDKGSIPDRFSAQQFSDYHSELNMSSLELGDSALYFCAGSLQGLAGTDTQYFGPGTRLTVL.

This clonotype occurred many times. The rearrangement joins TRBV7-8 to TRBJ2-5, with no clear D. V was cut by 1 base and J by 4 bases, with 10 bases left in between. The CDR3 spans 14 residues. Germline V gene lookup returns CDR1 SGHVS and CDR2 FQNEAQ. CDR3 sequence (DNA): TGTGCCAGCAGCTTAGTTAACCCGACAGAGACCCAGTACTTC. Translating it yields CASSLVNPTETQYF. Looking up the rest from reference TRBV7-8 and TRBJ2-5 gives the full variable domain: GAGVSQSPRYKVAKRGQDVALRCDPISGHVSLFWYQQALGQGPEFLTYFQNEAQLDKSGLPSDRFFAERPEGSVSTLKIQRTQQEDSAVYLCASSLVNPTETQYFGPGTRLLVL.

Concerning this clonotype itself: This could be a read error, since a much larger clone is one nucleotide away. The chain recombines TRBV19 with TRBJ2-7; 12 bases match TRBD2. CDR1 and CDR2 from the germline V gene are LNHDA and SQIVND (reference sequence). This CDR3 comprises 21 residues. DNA for the CDR3: TGTGCCAGTATCCCGGGACAGAATCCCCATAAGACTAGCGGGAGCTGGTACGGGCAGTACTTC. It codes for CASIPGQNPHKTSGSWYGQYF. The full variable domain, in which reference TRBV19 and TRBJ2-7 provide the parts outside the CDR3, is DGGITQSPKYLFRKEGQNVTLSCEQNLNHDAMYWYRQDPGQGLRLIYYSQIVNDFQKGDIAEGYSVSREKKESFPLTVTSAQKNPTAFYLCASIPGQNPHKTSGSWYGQYFGPGTRLTVT.

This clonotype was picked up many times. The chain couples TRBV5-1 to TRBJ1-2, with D perhaps matching TRBD1 (5 bases). The CDR3 is 16 amino acids. Trimming removed 0 bases at V and 3 bases at J, with 15 bases between. The germline V gene has CDR1 SGHRS and CDR2 YFSETQ. This CDR3 reads CASSLADQGFYYGYTF. The DNA for the CDR3 is TGCGCCAGCAGCTTGGCCGATCAGGGTTTCTACTATGGCTACACCTTC.

This clonotype was seen many times. The chain has TRBV7-9 and TRBJ2-3; D perhaps matches TRBD1 (5 bases). The CDR3 is 16 amino acids. The V gene lost 11 bases and the J gene lost 1 base, with 22 bases spanning the gap. Germline loops: CDR1 SEHNR, CDR2 FQNEAQ (reference sequence). Here the CDR3 DNA reads TGTGCCCTCGCAGGGCCAATAACCCCTGGCACAGATACGCAGTATTTT. It codes for CALAGPITPGTDTQYF.

This chain links TRBV10-3 with TRBJ2-5; 11 bases line up with TRBD1. Germline CDR1 is ENHRY and CDR2 is SYGVKD. There are 14 residues in the CDR3. Losses at the gene ends were 5 bases for V and 2 bases for J; bases not matched to a gene: 1. The CDR3 nucleotides read TGTGCCATCAGTCGGGACAGGGGGCAAGAGACCCAGTACTTC. Its protein product is CAISRDRGQETQYF.

This clonotype was recorded many times. The chain couples TRBV29-1 to TRBJ1-1; 8 bases line up with TRBD1. The germline V gene has CDR1 SQVTM and CDR2 ANQGSEA. Losses at the gene ends were 4 bases for V and 4 bases for J; bases not matched to a gene: 5. This CDR3 contains 13 residues. CDR3 region: CSVVRQGSTEAFF. CDR3 nucleotides: TGCAGCGTTGTGAGACAGGGGAGCACTGAAGCTTTCTTT.

About this clonotype itself: Given a much more abundant clone one base away, this may be a read error. The chain is built from TRBV7-9 and TRBJ1-4; D is unclear. CDR1 SEHNR and CDR2 FQNEAQ come from the germline V gene (reference sequence). There are 12 residues in the CDR3. The DNA of the CDR3 is TGTGCCAGCGGCTTAGACGCAGAAAAACTGTTTTTT. Its translation: CASGLDAEKLFF. Looking up the rest from reference TRBV7-9 and TRBJ1-4 gives the full variable domain: DTGVSQNPRHKITKRGQNVTFRCDPISEHNRLYWYRQTLGQGPEFLTYFQNEAQLEKSRLLSDRFSAERPKGSFSTLEIQRTEQGDSAMYLCASGLDAEKLFFGSGTQLSVL.